These 16 T cell receptor beta chains were sequenced from one sample in a study of blood T cell repertoires in COVID-19. Clones were read by immunoSEQ multiplex PCR, and TCRdb kept only the in-frame ones, dropping some. Here the sample spans some 220,000 clones, more than 75% being singletons. Sequenced: peripheral blood. The source of these receptors is a woman between 65 and 79 years old with COVID-19, enrolled during active disease.

The chain employs TRBV7-2 and TRBJ1-2; D unresolved. The CDR3 spans 14 residues. Deletions cut 5 bases from V and 4 bases from J, with 14 bases between. CDR1 SGHTA and CDR2 FQGNSA come from the germline V gene. CDR3 amino acids: CASSPNNIPYGYTF. Written as DNA, the CDR3 is TGTGCCAGCAGCCCCAATAACATTCCCTATGGCTACACCTTC.

The J gene is TRBJ1-5, the V gene TRBV10-1; tentative D call: TRBD1 (5 bases). V lost 10 bases to trimming and J lost 0 bases, with 22 bases between them. This CDR3 spans 17 amino acids. Germline V gene lookup returns CDR1 WNHNN and CDR2 SYGVQD (reference sequence). The CDR3 here is CATTLGALGHSNQPQHF. The CDR3 DNA reads as TGCGCCACCACGTTGGGCGCCTTAGGACATAGCAATCAGCCCCAGCATTTT.

This clone was counted a few times. The chain carries TRBV28 and TRBJ1-5; D ambiguous. The CDR3 loop spans 17 amino acids. V shed 5 bases and J shed 4 bases, with 21 bases lying between them. The V gene's germline CDR1 is MDHEN and CDR2 SYDVKM. The DNA of the CDR3 is TGTGCCAGCAGTCAGTTTGTCGGACCCGGCGGGAATCAGCCCCAGCATTTT. Its translation is CASSQFVGPGGNQPQHF.

The CDR3 loop is CASSLQAGNYGYTF. Here the CDR3 DNA reads TGCGCCAGCAGCTTACAGGCCGGAAACTATGGCTACACCTTC. V usage is TRBV5-1 and J usage is TRBJ1-2, with D perhaps TRBD1 (5 bases). Per the germline V gene, CDR1 is SGHRS and CDR2 is YFSETQ. This CDR3 has 14 amino acids. Between the trimmed V and J ends, which lost 2 bases and 2 bases, there was a span of 10 bases.

For this clone: A junction end diverges from the germline sequence, so it may reflect a read error. This chain joins TRBV3-1 (or the pseudogene TRBV3-2) and TRBJ1-2; D gene unclear. The germline V gene has CDR1 LGHDT and CDR2 YNNKEL (reference sequence). The length of the CDR3 is 12 residues. CDR3 nucleotides: TGTGCCAGCAGCCAAGGCGGGGTCAGTCAACTCTTC. Translated: CASSQGGVSQLF.

This clone was counted a single time. This sequence joins TRBV28 and TRBJ1-5, with 10 bases that match TRBD1. This CDR3 has 14 amino acids. Looked up from germline, CDR1 is MDHEN and CDR2 is SYDVKM. V was clipped by 5 bases and J by 7 bases; unmatched bases: 5. The CDR3 coding sequence is TGTGCCAGCAGTCCCGGGACAGGGGTCCAGCCCCAGCATTTT. The encoded protein is CASSPGTGVQPQHF.

The rearrangement joins TRBV19 to TRBJ2-3; 7 bases fit TRBD1. The CDR3 length is 18 residues. The germline CDR1 and CDR2 sequences are LNHDA and SQIVND (reference sequence). The V segment lost 3 bases and the J segment 5 bases; nucleotides outside the gene matches: 17. CDR3: CASSISLGWDSTKDTQYF. The CDR3 DNA follows: TGTGCCAGTAGTATTTCCCTCGGGTGGGACAGCACAAAAGATACGCAGTATTTT.

The chain combines TRBV28 with TRBJ1-2; no reliable D call. This CDR3 contains 13 residues. Trimming pared 3 bases from V and 7 bases from J, leaving 12 bases between. Germline V gene data show CDR1 as MDHEN and CDR2 as SYDVKM. The CDR3 reads CASSFTMTAGYTF. CDR3 nucleotide sequence: TGTGCCAGCAGTTTTACTATGACTGCTGGCTACACCTTC.

The chain carries TRBV9 and TRBJ1-3; a weak D match, TRBD1 (6 bases). V lost 5 bases and J lost 0, with 12 bases in between. The CDR3 length is 15 residues. Germline CDR1 SGDLS, CDR2 YYNGEE. CDR3 region: CASRRGDYSGNTIYF. The CDR3 region has the DNA TGTGCCAGCAGGAGGGGGGACTACTCTGGAAACACCATATATTTT.

This clone was observed a single time. The chain is built from TRBV7-9 and TRBJ1-1, with D possibly TRBD1 on 6 matching bases. CDR3 size: 12 residues. CDR1 and CDR2 (germline): SEHNR, FQNEAQ (reference sequence). Trimming took 1 base from V and 8 from J, leaving 8 bases between them. CDR3 bases: TGTGCCAGCAGCTTAGAGGACAGAGAAGCTTTCTTT. Its protein is CASSLEDREAFF.

The chain links TRBV11-1 to TRBJ2-3, with 10 bases fitting TRBD1. V was pared by 4 bases and J by 6 bases, with 1 base of the junction left unmatched. The CDR3 totals 13 residues. Germline values: CDR1 SGHAT, CDR2 FQDESV (reference sequence). The CDR3 here is CASSWDRGDTQYF. The CDR3 nucleotides are TGTGCCAGCAGCTGGGACAGGGGCGATACGCAGTATTTT.

The genes are TRBV11-2 and TRBJ2-3, with 7 nucleotides matching TRBD2. Germline V gene data show CDR1 as SGHAT and CDR2 as FQNNGV. J was trimmed by 6 bases and V by 3 bases; bases with no gene match: 9. The length of the CDR3 is 15 residues. The CDR3 DNA reads as TGTGCCAGCAGCTTCTCTAATCTAGCGGCGGATACGCAGTATTTT. This encodes CASSFSNLAADTQYF.

The genes are TRBV12-5 and TRBJ2-1; 8 nucleotides match TRBD2. This CDR3 region has 16 residues. V lost 6 bases and J lost 2; bases outside the gene matches: 9. Germline CDR1 is LGHNT and CDR2 is FRNRAP. CDR3 protein: CASGSSGAGAYNEQFF. The CDR3 DNA sequence: TGTGCTAGTGGCTCTAGTGGAGCGGGAGCCTACAATGAGCAGTTCTTC.

This chain connects TRBV2 to TRBJ2-7; the match to TRBD1 covers 10 bases. CDR1 and CDR2 (germline): SNHLY, FYNNEI. This CDR3 has 14 residues. After removal of 4 bases from V and 3 bases from J, the junction contained 3 bases not matched to a gene. The CDR3 coding sequence is TGTGCCAGCAGTGTTTGGACAGGGGGCTACGAGCAGTACTTC. This codes for CASSVWTGGYEQYF.

This sequence joins TRBV5-1 and TRBJ2-7; weak D call: TRBD2 (5 bases). In germline, CDR1 is SGHRS, CDR2 YFSETQ. The CDR3 is made up of 14 amino acids. Trimming pared 5 bases from V and 7 bases from J, leaving 19 bases between. CDR3 amino acids: CASRRGQYQGEQYF. As DNA, the CDR3 is TGCGCCAGCAGACGAGGGCAGTATCAAGGGGAGCAGTACTTC.

The V and J genes are TRBV7-8 and TRBJ1-1; D gene unclear. CDR1 is SGHVS, CDR2 FQNEAQ, per germline. The CDR3 runs 13 residues. V lost 0 bases and J 8 bases, leaving 10 bases between the germline ends. CDR3 sequence (DNA): TGTGCCAGCAGCTTAGCGCAGCGACGAGAAGCTTTCTTT. Translating it yields CASSLAQRREAFF.